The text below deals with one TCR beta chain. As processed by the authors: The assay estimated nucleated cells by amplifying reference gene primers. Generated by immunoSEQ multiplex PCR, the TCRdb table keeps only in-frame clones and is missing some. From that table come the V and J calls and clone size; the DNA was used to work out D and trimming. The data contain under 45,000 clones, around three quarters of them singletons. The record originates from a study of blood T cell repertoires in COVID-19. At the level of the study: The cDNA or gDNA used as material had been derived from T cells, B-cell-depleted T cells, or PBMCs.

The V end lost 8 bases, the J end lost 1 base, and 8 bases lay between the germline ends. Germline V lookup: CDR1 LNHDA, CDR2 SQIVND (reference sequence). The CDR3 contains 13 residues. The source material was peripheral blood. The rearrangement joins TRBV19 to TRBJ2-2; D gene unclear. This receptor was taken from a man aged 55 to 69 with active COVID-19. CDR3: CASVHRNTGELFF. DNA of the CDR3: TGTGCCAGTGTTCACAGGAACACCGGGGAGCTGTTTTTT.